These 4 T cell receptor beta chains share one sample of origin, sequenced in a study of blood T cell repertoires in COVID-19 (TCRdb year 2020). Libraries were built with the immunoSEQ multiplex PCR assay. TCRdb provides this immuneACCESS table in a form limited to in-frame rearrangements. Some clones are lacking; in checked studies, under half of them reflect an unresolved V gene, and why the rest are absent is not known. The sample includes roughly 100,000 clones, with around 73% observed a single time. The top ten clones comprise 9.8% of the sample. Sequencing was carried out using peripheral blood. The receptor set was obtained from a man in his sixties with active or convalescent COVID-19.

The rearrangement joins TRBV6-2 or TRBV6-3 to TRBJ2-4, with unresolved D. With 6 bases removed from V and 3 bases from J, the gap between germline ends came to 9 bases. In germline, CDR1 is MNHEY, CDR2 SVGEGT. CDR3 length: 13 amino acids. The CDR3 DNA reads as TGTGCCAGCAGCCCCGCACTCAAAAACATTCAGTACTTC. Translated: CASSPALKNIQYF.

This clone was seen a single time. The chain couples TRBV6-6 to TRBJ1-5, with TRBD1 identical over 12 bases. The CDR3 covers 16 residues. The J segment lost 8 bases and the V segment lost 4 bases, leaving 9 bases of the junction unmatched. Germline V CDR1 and CDR2: MNHNY, SVGAGI (reference sequence). CDR3 region: CASSSTGTGGREPQHF. The CDR3 DNA reads TGTGCCAGCAGTTCCACCGGGACAGGGGGCAGGGAGCCCCAGCATTTT.

The V gene is TRBV24-1, the J gene TRBJ2-6; D may be TRBD1 (5 bases). Trimming cost V 8 bases and J 0 bases, with 13 bases left between them. Germline lookup yields CDR1 KGHDR and CDR2 SFDVKD. The CDR3 is 16 amino acids. The CDR3 DNA follows: TGTGCCACCACCCGCGGACATCCCTCTGGGGCCAACGTCCTGACTTTC. It yields the protein CATTRGHPSGANVLTF.

The chain is built from TRBV30 and TRBJ1-2; 10 bases line up with TRBD1. Germline CDR1 is GTSNPN and CDR2 is SVGIG (reference sequence). The junction had 5 bases not matched to a gene; V was cut back by 3 bases and J by 4 bases. This CDR3 has 14 amino acids. The CDR3 nucleotides read TGTGCCTGGAGATGGACAGGGGGTACCTATGGCTACACCTTC. Translated: CAWRWTGGTYGYTF.